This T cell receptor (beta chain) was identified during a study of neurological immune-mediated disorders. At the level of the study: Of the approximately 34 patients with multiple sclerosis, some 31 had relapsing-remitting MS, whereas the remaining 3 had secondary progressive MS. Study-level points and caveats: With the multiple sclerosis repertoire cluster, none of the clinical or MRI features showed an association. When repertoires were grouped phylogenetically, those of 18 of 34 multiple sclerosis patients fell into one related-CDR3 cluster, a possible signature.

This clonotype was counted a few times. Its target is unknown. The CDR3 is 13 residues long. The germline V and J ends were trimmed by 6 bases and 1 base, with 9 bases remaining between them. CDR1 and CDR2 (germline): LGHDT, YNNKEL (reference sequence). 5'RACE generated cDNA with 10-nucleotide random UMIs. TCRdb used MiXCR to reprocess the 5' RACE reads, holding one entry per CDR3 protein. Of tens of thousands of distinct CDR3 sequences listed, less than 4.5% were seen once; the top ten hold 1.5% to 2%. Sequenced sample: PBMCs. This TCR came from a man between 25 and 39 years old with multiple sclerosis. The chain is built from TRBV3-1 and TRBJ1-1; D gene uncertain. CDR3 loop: CASRQQENTEAFF. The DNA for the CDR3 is TGTGCCAGCAGACAACAAGAGAACACTGAAGCTTTCTTT.